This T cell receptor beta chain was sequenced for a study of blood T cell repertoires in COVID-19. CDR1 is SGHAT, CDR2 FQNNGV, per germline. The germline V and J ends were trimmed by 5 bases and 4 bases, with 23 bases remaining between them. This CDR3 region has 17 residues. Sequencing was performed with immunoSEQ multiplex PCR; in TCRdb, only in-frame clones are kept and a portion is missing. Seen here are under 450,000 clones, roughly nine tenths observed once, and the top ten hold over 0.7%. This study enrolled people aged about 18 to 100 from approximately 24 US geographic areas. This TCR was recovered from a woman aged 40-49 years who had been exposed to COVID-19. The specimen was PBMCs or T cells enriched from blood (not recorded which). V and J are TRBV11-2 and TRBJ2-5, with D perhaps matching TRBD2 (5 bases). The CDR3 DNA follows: TGTGCCAGCAGCGTGCTTCGGGGTCTGGTCCCGGGAGAGACCCAGTACTTC. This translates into CASSVLRGLVPGETQYF.